This T cell receptor beta chain was identified in a study of Ad26.COV2.S vaccination and SARS-CoV-2 variants. Study results and caveats: Overall T cell responses may have been underestimated by the analyses of TCR breadth and depth.

V was shortened by 6 bases and J by 4 bases, with 10 bases between the two germline ends. The germline V gene encodes CDR1 MNHEY and CDR2 SVGAGI. The CDR3 covers 13 residues. Repertoires were generated with immunoSEQ multiplex PCR, while TCRdb's copy carries only in-frame clones and drops some. The table shows 440,000 or so clones, with approximately 90% occurring only once. With regard to this clone: The target antigen is unknown.

Regarding treatment: around 19 received Ad26.COV2.S at low or high dose, single or two shots; roughly 5 received placebo; per-sample allocation not given. Sampling was done on day 63 after the first vaccine or placebo injection. At a Boston site, the person donating was an adult of 18-55 years. This TCR was sampled from a person between 18 and 60 years old who received the Ad26.COV2.S COVID-19 vaccine or a placebo. V and J are TRBV6-5 and TRBJ1-5; D not resolved. The sequencing used peripheral blood, collected in a trial of Ad26.COV2.S vaccine versus placebo. CDR3 residues: CASRIQLNQPQHF. The CDR3 DNA sequence: TGTGCCAGCAGGATACAGCTGAATCAGCCCCAGCATTTT.